These 27 T cell receptor beta chains were sequenced from one sample in a study of radiotherapy plus CTLA-4 blockade in lung cancer listed by TCRdb under 2018. To prepare the library, the immunoSEQ multiplex PCR assay was applied. TCRdb provides this immuneACCESS table in a form limited to in-frame rearrangements. Some clones are lacking; in checked studies, under half of them reflect an unresolved V gene, and why the rest are absent is not known. This sample gives roughly 90,000 clones in total; about 86% of them show up just once. Approximately 5% of the sample comes from the top ten. The sample was peripheral blood, taken from a patient treated with radiotherapy plus ipilimumab. The receptors derive from a human donor with non-small cell lung cancer that progressed on radiotherapy plus ipilimumab.

The gene calls are TRBV6-5 and TRBJ2-7; perhaps TRBD2 as D (5 bases). The ends were cut back, 6 bases at V and 6 bases at J, with 12 bases in the middle. The CDR3 is 12 residues long. In germline, CDR1 is MNHEY, CDR2 SVGAGI. CDR3 in DNA: TGTGCCAGCAGGCCCCGTGGGAGCGAGCAGTACTTC. Its protein product is CASRPRGSEQYF.

This clone was seen just once. The rearrangement joins TRBV5-1 to TRBJ2-3, with D tentatively TRBD1 (6 bases). The germline CDR1 and CDR2 sequences are SGHRS and YFSETQ. Trimming left V 1 base short and J 0 bases short, with 15 bases between. This CDR3 spans 17 amino acids. The CDR3 loop is CASSLWGPATSTDTQYF. In DNA form, the CDR3 reads TGCGCCAGCAGCTTGTGGGGGCCTGCAACAAGCACAGATACGCAGTATTTT. Full variable domain (missing parts from reference TRBV5-1 and TRBJ2-3): KAGVTQTPRYLIKTRGQQVTLSCSPISGHRSVSWYQQTPGQGLQFLFEYFSETQRNKGNFPGRFSGRQFSNSRSEMNVSTLELGDSALYLCASSLWGPATSTDTQYFGPGTRLTVL.

The chain is built from TRBV11-2 and TRBJ2-2, with 12 bases identical to TRBD2. The ends lost 0 bases at V and 6 bases at J; junction bases unmatched: 5. Germline CDR1 and CDR2: SGHAT and FQNNGV. The CDR3 loop spans 17 amino acids. CDR3 nucleotides: TGTGCCAGCAGCTTAGACCTTACTAGCGGGAGGTCCGGGGAGCTGTTTTTT. Its protein product is CASSLDLTSGRSGELFF.

V is TRBV5-1 and J is TRBJ2-1; no clear D. From germline, CDR1 is SGHRS and CDR2 YFSETQ. V was trimmed by 4 bases and J by 0 bases, leaving 14 bases between them. The CDR3 runs 16 residues. The CDR3 region is CASSLPTASSYNEQFF. The CDR3 DNA sequence: TGCGCCAGCAGCCTTCCTACGGCGAGCTCCTACAATGAGCAGTTCTTC.

The V and J genes are TRBV2 and TRBJ2-1, with D possibly matching TRBD2 (5 bases). Germline assignment: CDR1 SNHLY and CDR2 FYNNEI. V gave up 5 bases and J gave up 4 bases, with 15 bases separating them. The CDR3 loop spans 15 amino acids. The CDR3 DNA reads TGTGCCAGCAGTCCCCGACGGGGAGAATACAATGAGCAGTTCTTC. Amino acids: CASSPRRGEYNEQFF.

This clone has only a few counts. The chain combines TRBV7-2 with TRBJ2-7; D is unclear. V was cut by 3 bases and J by 2 bases, with 14 bases left in between. The CDR3 covers 15 residues. From germline, CDR1 is SGHTA and CDR2 FQGNSA. DNA of the CDR3: TGTGCCAGCAGCTTCGACGGCCAGTCCGCCTACGAGCAGTACTTC. It yields the protein CASSFDGQSAYEQYF.

This clone has a single count. The chain couples TRBV18 to TRBJ2-5; 10 nucleotides agree with TRBD2. V shed 6 bases and J 5 bases; nucleotides not matched to a gene: 12. This CDR3 region has 16 residues. Germline CDR1 is KGHSH and CDR2 is LQKENI. The CDR3 DNA is TGTGCCAGCTCCCCCCTTGGTAGCGGGAGGAAGGAGACCCAGTACTTC. This sequence encodes CASSPLGSGRKETQYF.

This clone came up once. This sequence joins TRBV2 and TRBJ1-4, with 7 bases fitting TRBD1. The V gene's germline CDR1 is SNHLY and CDR2 FYNNEI. The CDR3 is 14 amino acids. V trimming: 6 bases; J trimming: 9 bases; junction bases outside the gene matches: 10. CDR3 bases: TGTGCCAGCAGCATGACAGGGTTGACGAAAAAACTGTTTTTT. This translates into CASSMTGLTKKLFF.

The rearrangement links TRBV29-1 to TRBJ2-1; D unclear. This CDR3 comprises 14 residues. Trimming took off 3 bases at V and 0 bases at J, with 9 bases between the two ends. Germline V gives CDR1 SQVTM, CDR2 ANQGSEA. CDR3 sequence reads: CSVEVPSSYNEQFF. The DNA of the CDR3 is TGCAGCGTTGAGGTTCCAAGCTCCTACAATGAGCAGTTCTTC.

This sequence joins TRBV18 and TRBJ2-7; TRBD1 agrees at 10 bases. Trimming at V came to 6 bases and at J to 3 bases, leaving 2 bases not matched to a gene. The CDR3 totals 13 residues. Per germline, CDR1 KGHSH and CDR2 LQKENI. DNA for the CDR3: TGTGCCAGCTCCGGGACAGGGGTCTACGAGCAGTACTTC. It yields the protein CASSGTGVYEQYF.

The rearrangement uses TRBV6-5 and TRBJ2-1; 14 nucleotides align to TRBD2. There are 15 residues in the CDR3. Germline CDR1 and CDR2: MNHEY and SVGAGI. V shed 5 bases, J shed 10 bases, and the junction held 7 bases outside the gene matches. This CDR3 is CASSKGTSGSWEQFF. For the CDR3, the DNA is TGTGCCAGCAGTAAGGGGACTAGCGGGAGTTGGGAGCAGTTCTTC.

The gene calls are TRBV30 and TRBJ1-4, with a weak D call TRBD1 (5 bases). Trimming shortened V by 4 bases and J by 10 bases, and 16 bases separated the two germline ends. This CDR3 contains 13 residues. Per the germline V gene, CDR1 is GTSNPN and CDR2 is SVGIG (reference sequence). The CDR3 DNA sequence: TGTGCCTGGACAGGGTACGGGCTGGGAAAACTGTTTTTT. This codes for CAWTGYGLGKLFF.

The chain links TRBV4-1 to TRBJ1-1; D is unresolved. In germline, CDR1 is MGHRA, CDR2 YSYEKL. The CDR3 runs to 18 residues. Trimming cost V 2 bases and J 0 bases, with 19 bases left between them. The CDR3 DNA reads TGCGCCAGCAGCCAACACGCGGATTTCAATCTACTGAACACTGAAGCTTTCTTT. It specifies CASSQHADFNLLNTEAFF.

This chain uses TRBV5-1 with TRBJ2-7; perhaps TRBD2 as D (5 bases). Trimming removed 0 bases from V and 4 bases from J, with 11 bases in between. The CDR3 is 14 amino acids. The V gene's germline CDR1 is SGHRS and CDR2 YFSETQ. DNA for the CDR3: TGCGCCAGCAGCTTGGTACCCCGAGGGTACGAGCAGTACTTC. It is translated as CASSLVPRGYEQYF.

This rearrangement joins TRBV5-1 to TRBJ1-1; 7 bases agree with TRBD1. From germline, CDR1 is SGHRS and CDR2 YFSETQ. The CDR3 is 15 residues long. Losses at the gene ends were 4 bases for V and 0 bases for J; bases not matched to a gene: 6. CDR3 sequence reads: CASSPGQAVNTEAFF. In DNA form, the CDR3 reads TGCGCCAGCAGCCCAGGACAGGCGGTGAACACTGAAGCTTTCTTT.

The CDR3 protein is CASSLELAKNIQYF. The CDR3 DNA follows: TGTGCCAGCAGCTTAGAACTAGCCAAAAACATTCAGTACTTC. This chain connects TRBV5-4 to TRBJ2-4; no reliable D call. V lost 2 bases and J lost 0, with 6 bases in between. CDR3 length: 14 residues. Germline lookup yields CDR1 SGHNT and CDR2 YYREEE (reference sequence).

The sample holds one count of this clone. This chain connects TRBV7-2 to TRBJ2-1, with 9 nucleotides matching TRBD2. The CDR3 extends over 15 amino acids. The germline V gene encodes CDR1 SGHTA and CDR2 FQGNSA. V was pared by 5 bases and J by 2 bases, with 4 bases of the junction left unmatched. The CDR3 sequence: CASSDRTSAYNEQFF. DNA for the CDR3: TGTGCCAGCAGCGACAGGACTAGCGCCTACAATGAGCAGTTCTTC.

Points on this clone: An end of the junction does not agree with germline; a read error may underlie this. The chain is built from TRBV5-1 and TRBJ2-1, with D perhaps TRBD2 (6 bases). The germline V gene encodes CDR1 SGHRS and CDR2 YFSETQ. This CDR3 has 13 amino acids. CDR3 region: CANSSNTGTQQFF. CDR3 nucleotides: TGCGCCAACAGCTCCAATACCGGGACTCAGCAGTTCTTC.

This chain links TRBV6-5 with TRBJ1-6; TRBD1 agrees at 8 bases. The V gene's germline CDR1 is MNHEY and CDR2 SVGAGI. Trimming took 5 bases from V and 11 from J; bases not matched to a gene: 11. This CDR3 comprises 15 residues. CDR3 sequence reads: CASSTGGRLRTPLHF. The CDR3, as DNA: TGTGCCAGCAGTACAGGGGGACGGTTACGAACACCCCTCCACTTT.

This clone has only a few counts. This chain joins TRBV6-5 and TRBJ2-2, with TRBD1 matching 7 bases. There are 14 residues in the CDR3. Germline CDR1 reads MNHEY; CDR2 reads SVGAGI. V trimming: 4 bases; J trimming: 6 bases; junction bases outside the gene matches: 5. The CDR3 nucleotides are TGTGCCAGCAGTTCTACACAGGGGTCCGGGGAGCTGTTTTTT. Encoded protein: CASSSTQGSGELFF.

The rearrangement uses TRBV30 and TRBJ2-2, with D possibly matching TRBD1 (7 bases). The germline V gene encodes CDR1 GTSNPN and CDR2 SVGIG (reference sequence). Trimming left V 2 bases short and J 6 bases short, with 31 bases between. This CDR3 has 20 amino acids. The CDR3 loop reads CAWSWGRAGGTRLSPGELFF. As DNA, the CDR3 is TGTGCCTGGAGTTGGGGCAGGGCAGGGGGGACCCGCTTGTCTCCCGGGGAGCTGTTTTTT.

The chain links TRBV6-6 to TRBJ1-5; perhaps TRBD1 as D (6 bases). CDR3 size: 15 residues. Trimming removed 2 bases from V and 5 bases from J, with 13 bases in between. Per the germline V gene, CDR1 is MNHNY and CDR2 is SVGAGI (reference sequence). The CDR3 DNA sequence: TGTGCCAGCAGTTACCGGGGGCAGGGCGATCAGCCCCAGCATTTT. The encoded protein is CASSYRGQGDQPQHF.

The gene calls are TRBV6-1 and TRBJ1-2, with D tentatively TRBD1 (5 bases). The germline V gene encodes CDR1 MNHNS and CDR2 SASEGT. Trimming removed 4 bases from V and 7 bases from J, with 10 bases in between. This CDR3 contains 12 residues. The CDR3 is CASSAGTGGYTF. The CDR3 DNA reads TGTGCCAGCAGTGCCGGGACGGGTGGCTACACCTTC.

The genes are TRBV7-8 and TRBJ1-5; D gene ambiguous. V was trimmed by 1 base and J by 0 bases, leaving 4 bases between them. CDR3 length equals 14 residues. Germline lookup yields CDR1 SGHVS and CDR2 FQNEAQ. CDR3 protein: CASSLGISNQPQHF. CDR3 sequence (DNA): TGTGCCAGCAGCTTAGGGATTAGCAATCAGCCCCAGCATTTT.

This clone appeared a single time. The chain has TRBV5-1 and TRBJ1-2, with 7 positions matching TRBD1. The CDR3 has 15 residues. CDR1 SGHRS and CDR2 YFSETQ come from the germline V gene. The trim removed 0 bases at V and 7 bases at J, leaving 9 bases unmatched. The CDR3 DNA reads as TGCGCCAGCAGCTTGGTAGTCCGGACAGGAATTGGCTACACCTTC. It codes for CASSLVVRTGIGYTF.

V usage is TRBV5-1 and J usage is TRBJ2-1; TRBD2 matches 8 bases. Unmatched junction bases numbered 13, after V lost 4 bases and J lost 7 bases. The CDR3 totals 16 residues. The germline gives CDR1 SGHRS, CDR2 YFSETQ. The chain's CDR3 is CASSQTAGVGGNEQFF. CDR3 nucleotides: TGCGCCAGCAGCCAGACAGCGGGAGTGGGCGGTAATGAGCAGTTCTTC.

The chain links TRBV28 to TRBJ2-5, with D perhaps given as TRBD1 or TRBD2 (6 bases each). This CDR3 is built from 12 residues. Germline lookup yields CDR1 MDHEN and CDR2 SYDVKM. Trimming pared 6 bases from V and 5 bases from J, leaving 10 bases between. The CDR3 nucleotides are TGTGCCAGCAGGCAGGGGAGGGAGACCCAGTACTTC. Amino acid sequence: CASRQGRETQYF. Supplemented by reference TRBV28 and TRBJ2-5, the full variable domain reads DVKVTQSSRYLVKRTGEKVFLECVQDMDHENMFWYRQDPGLGLRLIYFSYDVKMKEKGDIPEGYSVSREKKERFSLILESASTNQTSMYLCASRQGRETQYFGPGTRLLVL.